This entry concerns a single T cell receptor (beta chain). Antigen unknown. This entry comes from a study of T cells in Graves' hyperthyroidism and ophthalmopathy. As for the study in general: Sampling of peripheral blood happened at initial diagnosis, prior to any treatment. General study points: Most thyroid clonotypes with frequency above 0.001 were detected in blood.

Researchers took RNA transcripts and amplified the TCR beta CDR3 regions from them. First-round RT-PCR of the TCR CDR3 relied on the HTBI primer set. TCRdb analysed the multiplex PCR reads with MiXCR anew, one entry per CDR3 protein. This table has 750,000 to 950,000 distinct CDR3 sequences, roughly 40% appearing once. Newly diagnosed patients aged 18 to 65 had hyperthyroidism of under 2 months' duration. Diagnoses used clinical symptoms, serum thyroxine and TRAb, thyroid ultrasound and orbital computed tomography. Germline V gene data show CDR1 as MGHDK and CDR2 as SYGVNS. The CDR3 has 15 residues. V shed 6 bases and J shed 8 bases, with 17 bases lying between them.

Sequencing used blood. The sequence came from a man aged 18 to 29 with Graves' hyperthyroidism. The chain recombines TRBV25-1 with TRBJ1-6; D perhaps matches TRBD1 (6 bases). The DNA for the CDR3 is TGTGCCAGCAGCGGAGGGAGGGACAATCATTCACCCCTCCACTTT. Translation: CASSGGRDNHSPLHF.